Below are 16 T cell receptor beta chains sequenced from a single sample in a study of long-term antiretroviral therapy in people with HIV. Assay version v3.0 of immunoSEQ was used, and it was run at survey level. Using immunoSEQ multiplex PCR, the repertoire was profiled, and TCRdb retains in-frame clones only, with some absent. In the table there are 25,000 or so clones, around four fifths of which are singletons. The input for sequencing was unsorted PBMCs, taken 0.8 years before starting antiretroviral therapy. These receptors were obtained from a man between 18 and 29 years old with HIV.

The rearrangement joins TRBV18 to TRBJ1-1; D unresolved. This CDR3 is built from 14 residues. The germline gives CDR1 KGHSH, CDR2 LQKENI. The V end lost 2 bases, the J end lost 2 bases, and 9 bases lay between the germline ends. CDR3 loop: CASSPAGLNTEAFF. CDR3 in DNA: TGTGCCAGCTCACCAGCAGGACTAAACACTGAAGCTTTCTTT.

This clone was counted a single time. J is TRBJ1-1 and V is TRBV6-5, with D tentatively TRBD1 (5 bases). This CDR3 comprises 11 residues. The V gene's germline CDR1 is MNHEY and CDR2 SVGAGI. In DNA, the CDR3 is TGTGCGACAGAAACGAACACTGAAGCTTTCTTT. Amino acid sequence: CATETNTEAFF.

V is TRBV5-1 and J is TRBJ2-1, with TRBD2 identical over 10 bases. V trimming: 0 bases; J trimming: 10 bases; junction bases outside the gene matches: 7. The CDR3 totals 15 residues. The V gene's germline CDR1 is SGHRS and CDR2 YFSETQ. CDR3: CASSLAGLAGEEQFF. CDR3 in DNA: TGCGCCAGCAGCTTGGCCGGGCTAGCGGGGGAGGAGCAGTTCTTC.

The chain recombines TRBV27 with TRBJ1-6, with D possibly being TRBD1 (6 bases). The CDR3 extends over 14 amino acids. The germline CDR1 and CDR2 sequences are MNHEY and SMNVEV (reference sequence). The V and J ends lost 6 bases and 2 bases respectively, with 8 bases between them. The CDR3: CASSRTAYNSPLHF. DNA for the CDR3: TGTGCCAGCAGCCGGACAGCCTATAATTCACCCCTCCACTTT.

This clone was counted a single time. The CDR3 spells CASSFGAGSPEQYF. The CDR3 region has the DNA TGTGCCAGCAGTTTTGGGGCAGGTTCCCCCGAGCAGTACTTC. V usage is TRBV27 and J usage is TRBJ2-7, with TRBD1 as a possible D gene (5 bases). The V gene's germline CDR1 is MNHEY and CDR2 SMNVEV (reference sequence). The V gene lost 3 bases and the J gene lost 6 bases, with 15 bases spanning the gap. CDR3 length equals 14 residues.

The gene calls are TRBV28 and TRBJ2-4; 7 positions agree with TRBD1. The germline V gene has CDR1 MDHEN and CDR2 SYDVKM. This CDR3 is built from 13 residues. The V and J ends lost 6 bases and 6 bases, in that order; junction bases with no gene match: 5. CDR3: CASSKTGINIQYF. CDR3 DNA: TGTGCCAGCAGCAAGACAGGGATAAACATTCAGTACTTC.

V is TRBV9 and J is TRBJ1-1, with no clear D. Germline V lookup: CDR1 SGDLS, CDR2 YYNGEE. CDR3 length equals 13 residues. Trimming pared 3 bases from V and 1 base from J, leaving 7 bases between. The CDR3 here is CASSGWRNTEAFF. The CDR3 nucleotides read TGTGCCAGCAGCGGATGGAGGAACACTGAAGCTTTCTTT.

V gene TRBV30 combines with J gene TRBJ1-5; D not certain. The CDR3 runs 15 residues. V was shortened by 0 bases and J by 4 bases, with 13 bases between the two germline ends. The V gene's germline CDR1 is GTSNPN and CDR2 SVGIG (reference sequence). The CDR3 spells CAWSVIGPSNQPQHF. DNA of the CDR3: TGTGCCTGGAGTGTTATAGGCCCCTCGAATCAGCCCCAGCATTTT.

This chain connects TRBV6-5 to TRBJ1-2, with D unclear. The CDR3 has 13 residues. V lost 4 bases to trimming and J lost 5 bases, with 11 bases between them. Germline V lookup: CDR1 MNHEY, CDR2 SVGAGI. The DNA of the CDR3 is TGTGCCAGCAGTTCCGGACCGTATTATGGCTACACCTTC. Its protein product is CASSSGPYYGYTF.

The rearrangement joins TRBV5-4 to TRBJ2-3, with unresolved D. Germline V gene data show CDR1 as SGHNT and CDR2 as YYREEE (reference sequence). Deletions cut 4 bases from V and 3 bases from J, with 3 bases between. The CDR3 contains 11 residues. CDR3 DNA sequence: TGTGCCAGCAGCCAAACAGATACGCAGTATTTT. Protein: CASSQTDTQYF. The whole variable domain, filled in from reference TRBV5-4 and TRBJ2-3, reads ETGVTQSPTHLIKTRGQQVTLRCSSQSGHNTVSWYQQALGQGPQFIFQYYREEENGRGNFPPRFSGLQFPNYSSELNVNALELDDSALYLCASSQTDTQYFGPGTRLTVL.

The CDR3 bases are TGTGCCAGCTCACCACGACGGGAGGCCACAGATACGCAGTATTTT. Its protein is CASSPRREATDTQYF. The J gene is TRBJ2-3, the V gene TRBV18, with 7 bases that match TRBD2. The germline CDR1 and CDR2 sequences are KGHSH and LQKENI. The CDR3 extends over 15 amino acids. Germline trimming cut 1 base from V and 2 bases from J; bases unmatched to any gene: 3.

The CDR3 sequence: CASSSQNSGANVLTF. CDR3 nucleotide sequence: TGTGCCAGCAGCAGTCAGAACTCTGGGGCCAACGTCCTGACTTTC. V is TRBV21-1 and J is TRBJ2-6; the table calls TRBD1, which could not be checked here. TRBV21-1 constitutes a pseudogene. The CDR3 loop spans 15 amino acids.

This rearrangement joins TRBV7-2 to TRBJ2-1; D could derive from TRBD1 or TRBD2 (6 bases each). The CDR3 extends over 13 amino acids. Germline V gene lookup returns CDR1 SGHTA and CDR2 FQGNSA. Trimming removed 4 bases from V and 8 bases from J, with 12 bases in between. The CDR3 DNA follows: TGTGCCAGCAGCTCACAGGGAGGTGATGAGCAGTTCTTC. Its translation is CASSSQGGDEQFF.

This clone was counted a single time. This chain links TRBV6-6 with TRBJ2-1; 11 bases line up with TRBD1. CDR1 MNHNY and CDR2 SVGAGI come from the germline V gene (reference sequence). V gave up 4 bases and J gave up 2 bases; unmatched junction bases: 4. The CDR3 covers 16 residues. CDR3 amino acids: CASSSTGQGAYNEQFF. The DNA of the CDR3 is TGTGCCAGCAGTTCCACGGGACAGGGGGCCTACAATGAGCAGTTCTTC.

The sample holds one count of this clone. The chain employs TRBV27 and TRBJ2-2; TRBD2 matches at 7 bases. This CDR3 is 13 amino acids long. The V gene end was trimmed by 6 bases and the J gene end by 3 bases; junction bases not matched to a gene: 1. Germline CDR1 is MNHEY and CDR2 is SMNVEV (reference sequence). The CDR3 sequence: CASSGLDTGELFF. CDR3 sequence (DNA): TGTGCCAGCAGCGGACTAGACACCGGGGAGCTGTTTTTT.

The chain recombines TRBV29-1 with TRBJ1-1; TRBD1 might be the D (6 bases). V lost 7 bases to trimming and J lost 1 base, with 10 bases between them. Germline CDR1 SQVTM, CDR2 ANQGSEA. The CDR3 consists of 12 residues. CDR3 sequence (DNA): TGCAGCGCCAGGACAGAGAACACTGAAGCTTTCTTT. The encoded protein is CSARTENTEAFF.